The T cell receptor (beta chain) under discussion was sequenced for a study of OX40 agonist ivuxolimab in advanced cancers. Study results and caveats: CD8+ T cells (on average) carried more expanded clones than CD4+ T cells.

It was autoimmune disease history or systemic immunosuppression that excluded patients. Some clones are missing from TCRdb's copy, which holds only in-frame ones; the method was immunoSEQ multiplex PCR. This sample yields around 140,000 clones, of which roughly 91% are seen a single time; roughly 1% belongs to the top ten. In the case of this clone: No antigen is known for it.

Looked up from germline, CDR1 is DFQATT and CDR2 is SNEGSKA (reference sequence). The ends were cut back, 4 bases at V and 7 bases at J, with 10 bases in the middle. The CDR3 has 11 residues. The source was CD4+ or CD8+ T cells sorted from blood, collected in a trial of the OX40 agonist ivuxolimab. This TCR derives from an adult with an advanced solid tumor such as melanoma, head and neck, liver or kidney cancer. V usage is TRBV20-1 and J usage is TRBJ1-2, with D unclear. The CDR3 DNA sequence: TGCAGTGCTATCTGGGAGGCTGGCTACACCTTC. Its protein is CSAIWEAGYTF.